The next 4 T cell receptor beta chains were all read from a single sample in a study of tumor-infiltrating lymphocytes in primary liver carcinoma. TCR beta cDNA was prepared out of around 460 ng total RNA by means of a constant-region primer. TCR beta libraries came from three nested multiplex PCR rounds using slightly modified ARM-PCR. The first two PCR rounds used TRBV1-TRBV30 forward primers with a C-beta reverse primer, 10 to 11 cycles each. TCRdb recomputed calls from the multiplex PCR reads with MiXCR, one row per CDR3 protein. The sample yields 90,000 to 150,000 distinct CDR3 sequences, approximately 68% seen once. Joint extraction of RNA and DNA used roughly 19-31 mg of bulk tissue that was unsorted. Sequenced input: tumor-adjacent normal liver tissue. These receptors were taken from a woman aged 60-75 years with primary liver carcinoma and hepatitis B virus infection.

The J gene is TRBJ2-3, the V gene TRBV11-2, with TRBD2 identical over 7 bases. Germline CDR1 is SGHAT and CDR2 is FQNNGV. The V and J ends lost 11 bases and 2 bases, in that order; junction bases with no gene match: 13. This CDR3 is 15 amino acids long. The CDR3 is CACSFGLGHTDTQYF. The DNA for the CDR3 is TGTGCCTGTAGCTTCGGACTAGGACACACAGATACGCAGTATTTT.

As concerns this clonotype: Compared with germline, one end of the junction differs, possibly owing to a read error. The rearrangement uses TRBV29-1 and TRBJ2-1, with 8 bases aligning to TRBD2. CDR3 length: 13 residues. CDR1 SQVTM and CDR2 ANQGSEA come from the germline V gene. CDR3 sequence reads: CSVDGTRGNGQFF. CDR3 bases: TGCAGCGTTGACGGGACTAGAGGCAATGGGCAGTTCTTC.

With respect to this clonotype: The junction departs from the called germline gene at one end, perhaps through a read error. This chain joins TRBV12-3 or TRBV12-4 and TRBJ2-7; D remains ambiguous. The CDR3 has 14 residues. CDR3: CASTSDADSYEQYF. The CDR3 DNA follows: TGTGCCAGCACCAGTGACGCCGACTCCTATGAGCAGTACTTC.

With respect to this clonotype: At one end the junction does not follow the germline gene, possibly because of a read error. The V call is TRBV4-2, the J call TRBJ1-3, with D perhaps matching TRBD1 (6 bases). The CDR3 covers 16 residues. Germline loops: CDR1 LGHNA, CDR2 YNFKEQ. DNA for the CDR3: TGTGTCAGCAGCCAAATCGGACAGAATTCTGGAAACACCATATATTTT. Residues: CVSSQIGQNSGNTIYF.